The 20 T cell receptor beta chains below come from one sample, sequenced in a study of blood T cells in healthy people across ages. It was with a sample-barcoded 5' primer and a J-beta primer mix that a second PCR of roughly 6 to 12 cycles was run. TCRdb re-analysed the 5' RACE reads in MiXCR, keeping a single row per CDR3 protein. The sample has hundreds of thousands of distinct CDR3 sequences; 58% are singletons. Sequenced: blood. These receptors came from a man younger than 40 in good health.

V gene TRBV7-2 combines with J gene TRBJ2-3; D gene unclear. The CDR3 covers 14 residues. V shed 3 bases and J shed 1 base, with 8 bases lying between them. Germline-derived CDR1 and CDR2 are SGHTA and FQGNSA. The CDR3 here is CASSLSYRTDTQYF. The CDR3 DNA follows: TGTGCCAGCAGCTTGAGCTATCGCACAGATACGCAGTATTTT.

In this sample, this clonotype turned up a few times. The CDR3 DNA reads as TGTGCCAGCAGTCCGGGGACGATCGCTGAAGCTTTCTTT. Its translation: CASSPGTIAEAFF. The chain carries TRBV27 and TRBJ1-1, with a weak D call TRBD1 (5 bases). Germline V lookup: CDR1 MNHEY, CDR2 SMNVEV (reference sequence). The CDR3 sequence is 13 residues long. V was cut by 5 bases and J by 6 bases, with 13 bases left in between.

The J gene is TRBJ2-5, the V gene TRBV6-6; a possible D gene is TRBD1 (5 bases). The DNA matches TRBJ2-7 better at its end, which makes the J call doubtful. The CDR3 runs 12 residues. The V gene's germline CDR1 is MNHNY and CDR2 SVGAGI (reference sequence). The CDR3 spells CASSYPRDEQYF. The CDR3, as DNA: TGTGCCAGCAGTTACCCCAGGGACGAGCAGTACTTC.

The sample holds a few counts of this clonotype. J is TRBJ2-3 and V is TRBV6-1; D is undetermined. This CDR3 region has 12 residues. CDR1 and CDR2 (germline): MNHNS, SASEGT. With 8 bases removed from V and 5 bases from J, the gap between germline ends came to 11 bases. The CDR3 nucleotides read TGTGCCAGCGGATCTTTGAGAGATACGCAGTATTTT. Its protein is CASGSLRDTQYF.

The J gene is TRBJ2-7, the V gene TRBV6-1; the D is unclear. In germline, CDR1 is MNHNS, CDR2 SASEGT. This CDR3 contains 14 residues. Trimming took 2 bases from V and 3 from J, leaving 11 bases between them. The CDR3 DNA reads TGTGCCAGCAGTGAATTTGGCAGTTTCTACGAGCAGTACTTC. This translates into CASSEFGSFYEQYF.

The rearrangement links TRBV7-2 to TRBJ1-1; no definite D call. The V end lost 2 bases, the J end lost 6 bases, and 16 bases lay between the germline ends. The length of the CDR3 is 15 residues. Germline values: CDR1 SGHTA, CDR2 FQGNSA. CDR3 amino acids: CASSLYGENWAEAFF. The DNA of the CDR3 is TGTGCCAGCAGCTTATACGGGGAAAATTGGGCTGAAGCTTTCTTT.

V usage is TRBV27 and J usage is TRBJ2-3; 13 positions agree with TRBD2. Per the germline V gene, CDR1 is MNHEY and CDR2 is SMNVEV (reference sequence). The CDR3 is 15 amino acids. V shed 4 bases, J shed 9 bases, and the junction held 7 bases outside the gene matches. DNA for the CDR3: TGTGCCAGCAGTTCGCCGGGACTAGCGGGAAACACGCAGTATTTT. This gives the protein CASSSPGLAGNTQYF.

The chain combines TRBV7-9 with TRBJ1-4; D is undetermined. V was shortened by 5 bases and J by 0 bases, with 13 bases between the two germline ends. The length of the CDR3 is 16 residues. CDR1 is SEHNR and CDR2 is FQNEAQ in the germline V gene (reference sequence). CDR3 sequence: CASSEKVVATNEKLFF. CDR3 sequence (DNA): TGTGCCAGCAGCGAGAAGGTAGTTGCAACTAATGAAAAACTGTTTTTT.

The rearrangement links TRBV28 to TRBJ2-1; TRBD2 might be the D (5 bases). Germline loops: CDR1 MDHEN, CDR2 SYDVKM. The V end was cut by 5 bases, the J end by 0 bases, with 11 bases between. The CDR3 consists of 15 residues. CDR3 bases: TGTGCCAGCAGTGTCCCGGGAAACTCCTACAATGAGCAGTTCTTC. Encoded protein: CASSVPGNSYNEQFF.

This clonotype has a handful of counts. V and J are TRBV6-5 and TRBJ1-5; maybe TRBD1 (5 bases). The CDR3 is 14 amino acids. The germline CDR1 and CDR2 sequences are MNHEY and SVGAGI. V was shortened by 6 bases and J by 0 bases, with 9 bases between the two germline ends. The DNA for the CDR3 is TGTGCCAGCAGGAATGGGGGTAGCAATCAGCCCCAGCATTTT. Its protein is CASRNGGSNQPQHF.

The rearrangement links TRBV29-1 to TRBJ2-3, with a weak D call TRBD1 (6 bases). V was trimmed by 7 bases and J by 3 bases, leaving 14 bases between them. The germline V gene encodes CDR1 SQVTM and CDR2 ANQGSEA. The CDR3 covers 13 residues. The CDR3 nucleotides are TGCAGCGCTGATTCAGGGGCTACAGATACGCAGTATTTT. It is translated as CSADSGATDTQYF.

Written as DNA, the CDR3 is TGTGCCAGCAGTTCGGTTTTGCACGAGCAGTACTTC. Residues: CASSSVLHEQYF. The J gene is TRBJ2-7, the V gene TRBV28; D gene unclear. Trimming left V 4 bases short and J 5 bases short, with 9 bases between. The CDR3 is 12 amino acids. From germline, CDR1 is MDHEN and CDR2 SYDVKM.

Concerning this clonotype: Its ends do not fully match the called genes, so a read error is possible. CDR3 in amino acids: CAISRTAGVSEQFF. The CDR3 DNA follows: TGTGCCATCAGCCGAACAGCGGGGGTCAGTGAGCAGTTCTTC. This rearrangement joins TRBV7-2 to TRBJ2-1; 8 positions agree with TRBD2. The CDR3 is 14 amino acids. Germline lookup yields CDR1 SGHTA and CDR2 FQGNSA.

The chain combines TRBV20-1 with TRBJ2-3; the D gene is possibly TRBD2 (6 bases). V was cut by 3 bases and J by 4 bases, with 14 bases left in between. Germline V CDR1 and CDR2: DFQATT, SNEGSKA (reference sequence). The CDR3 loop spans 14 amino acids. In DNA, the CDR3 is TGCAGTGCTAGTAGACTAGATGGCGCAGATACGCAGTATTTT. This sequence encodes CSASRLDGADTQYF.

This rearrangement joins TRBV6-1 to TRBJ1-2, with unresolved D. This CDR3 has 10 residues. The V gene lost 7 bases and the J gene lost 6 bases, with 6 bases spanning the gap. Germline lookup yields CDR1 MNHNS and CDR2 SASEGT. The CDR3 sequence is CASIQDGYTF. In DNA form, the CDR3 reads TGTGCCAGCATTCAGGATGGCTACACCTTC.

The V gene is TRBV5-1, the J gene TRBJ2-4; D is possibly TRBD2 (5 bases). Near its end, the DNA agrees better with TRBJ2-7, so the J call may be wrong. The CDR3 is made up of 14 amino acids. The germline CDR1 and CDR2 sequences are SGHRS and YFSETQ. The CDR3 DNA is TGCGCCAGCAGCTTTGAGACTATCGACTACGAGCAGTACTTC. This sequence encodes CASSFETIDYEQYF.

This chain joins TRBV20-1 and TRBJ2-5; D may be TRBD1 or TRBD2 (5 bases each). The assigned J gene may be wrong: the sequence end matches TRBJ2-7 better. Per germline, CDR1 DFQATT and CDR2 SNEGSKA (reference sequence). The CDR3 covers 13 residues. CDR3 region: CSALRDGSYEQYF. The CDR3 coding sequence is TGCAGTGCTTTACGGGACGGCTCCTACGAGCAGTACTTC.

The J gene is TRBJ1-2, the V gene TRBV6-2 or TRBV6-3; 7 bases are a match to TRBD1. There are 11 residues in the CDR3. V shed 8 bases and J 6 bases; nucleotides not matched to a gene: 3. The germline gives CDR1 MNHEY, CDR2 SVGEGT. This CDR3 reads CASEQGNGYTF. CDR3 DNA sequence: TGTGCCAGCGAACAGGGGAATGGCTACACCTTC.

The rearrangement joins TRBV19 to TRBJ2-6; TRBD1 matches at 9 bases. The junction had 9 bases not matched to a gene; V was cut back by 4 bases and J by 2 bases. The CDR3 loop spans 18 amino acids. The germline V gene has CDR1 LNHDA and CDR2 SQIVND (reference sequence). The CDR3 protein is CASSTQGQGLAGANVLTF. As DNA, the CDR3 is TGTGCCAGTAGTACCCAGGGACAGGGCCTCGCTGGGGCCAACGTCCTGACTTTC.

The genes are TRBV20-1 and TRBJ2-3; D perhaps matches TRBD2 (5 bases). Germline V lookup: CDR1 DFQATT, CDR2 SNEGSKA (reference sequence). The CDR3 runs to 16 residues. The V end was cut by 3 bases, the J end by 1 base, with 17 bases between. This CDR3 reads CSASVDWGAGTDTQYF. The CDR3 DNA reads TGCAGTGCTAGTGTCGACTGGGGAGCGGGCACAGATACGCAGTATTTT.